The rows below give T cell receptor beta chains drawn from one sample of a study of cytomegalovirus exposure and HLA in healthy donors. Here immunoSEQ multiplex PCR was the method, and the copy in TCRdb shows in-frame clones only, minus some. The sample has around 250,000 clones, almost 90% seen once. The sequencing sample was made of PBMCs. The receptors were sampled from a woman aged 18-29 years in good health and CMV-seronegative. CDR3s include the opening cysteine and the closing phenylalanine or tryptophan. Fields, in order: J gene, V gene, clone size, D gene, CDR3 length, CDR3 DNA, CDR3 protein. D genes are given only for firm matches. Where a row states a size, it is once, few, many or the class of an expanded clone; other rows omit it.

TRBJ1-5 | TRBV19 | - | TRBD1 | 15 | TGTGCCAGTAGCCTTCGGGACAGGGGAAATCAGCCCCAGCATTTT | CASSLRDRGNQPQHF
TRBJ1-1 | TRBV28 | - | - | 14 | TGTGCCAGCAGTTTTCGGGGGTTGAACACTGAAGCTTTCTTT | CASSFRGLNTEAFF
TRBJ1-2 | TRBV7-2 | - | TRBD1 | 13 | TGTGCCAGCAGGGGCAGGGGGAAGTATGGCTACACCTTC | CASRGRGKYGYTF
TRBJ1-2 | TRBV6-6 | once | TRBD1 | 14 | TGTGCCAGCAGTTACGAGACAGGGGACTATGGCTACACCTTC | CASSYETGDYGYTF
TRBJ2-3 | TRBV15 | - | - | 12 | TGTGCCACCAGCCCACGTAGCGATACGCAGTATTTT | CATSPRSDTQYF
TRBJ1-1 | TRBV4-3 | - | TRBD1 | 14 | TGCGCCAGCAGCCAGGAGACAGGGGACACTGAAGCTTTCTTT | CASSQETGDTEAFF
TRBJ2-3 | TRBV6-5 | - | - | 13 | TGTGCCAGCAGTTACTCCCCTTCAGATACGCAGTATTTT | CASSYSPSDTQYF
TRBJ1-2 | TRBV7-9 | - | - | 12 | TGTGCCAGCAGCGTAAAGGGGGATGGCTACACCTTC | CASSVKGDGYTF
TRBJ1-2 | TRBV9 | - | TRBD1 | 15 | TGTGCCAGCAGCGCCGGACAGGGGCTCCTCTATGGCTACACCTTC | CASSAGQGLLYGYTF
TRBJ2-3 | TRBV27 | - | - | 15 | TGTGCCAGCAGTCATACCGGGACTGGCACAGATACGCAGTATTTT | CASSHTGTGTDTQYF
TRBJ1-2 | TRBV10-2 | - | - | 12 | TGCGCCAGCAGTGACGGACTCTATGGCTACACCTTC | CASSDGLYGYTF
TRBJ2-3 | TRBV12-2 | - | - | 20 | TGTGCAAGTCGCTTAGCTTCGAAGTCGAGTTCCGATAAGTGCACAGATACGCAGTATTTT | CASRLASKSSSDKCTDTQYF
TRBJ1-4 | TRBV10-3 | once | - | 14 | TGTGCCATCGGGCCCGGGACACCCGAGGGAAAACTGTTTTTT | CAIGPGTPEGKLFF
TRBJ1-5 | TRBV7-8 | - | - | 14 | TGTGCCAGCAGCTTAGCACAGAAAAATCAGCCCCAGCATTTT | CASSLAQKNQPQHF
TRBJ1-2 | TRBV7-2 | - | TRBD1 | 15 | TGTGCCAGCAGCTTGGACAGGGGGCACGACTATGGCTACACCTTC | CASSLDRGHDYGYTF
TRBJ2-3 | TRBV7-9 | - | TRBD2 | 18 | TGTGCCAGCAGCTTAGTCGGGGGGGCCCTCCTAAGCACAGATACGCAGTATTTT | CASSLVGGALLSTDTQYF
TRBJ1-4 | TRBV29-1 | - | - | 13 | TGCAGCGTTGAGGGGGGATATAATGAAAAACTGTTTTTT | CSVEGGYNEKLFF
TRBJ1-5 | TRBV18 | - | - | 16 | TGTGCCAGCTCACCACCCGGGGGGGGTCGCGATCAGCCCCAGCATTTT | CASSPPGGGRDQPQHF
TRBJ2-3 | TRBV4-1 | - | TRBD1 | 16 | TGCGCCAGCAGCCAAACAAGTCAGGGGGCCACAGATACGCAGTATTTT | CASSQTSQGATDTQYF
TRBJ2-5 | TRBV10-1 | - | - | 12 | TGCGCCAGCACTCACAGGGAAGAGACCCAGTACTTC | CASTHREETQYF
TRBJ2-4 | TRBV7-2 | - | - | 16 | TGTGCCAGCAGCAACTACAGGGTGGGGGCCAAAAACATTCAGTACTTC | CASSNYRVGAKNIQYF
TRBJ2-1 | TRBV11-3 | - | - | 15 | TGTGCCAGCAGCTTAGACAGGGGAGCCTACAATGAGCAGTTCTTC | CASSLDRGAYNEQFF
TRBJ2-5 | TRBV19 | few | TRBD2 | 13 | TGTGCCAGCGCGGCCAGGGAGGGAGAGACCCAGTACTTC | CASAAREGETQYF
TRBJ2-7 | TRBV10-3 | - | - | 12 | TGTGCCATCAGCCCGGGTTCGGGTGAGCAGTACTTC | CAISPGSGEQYF
TRBJ1-1 | TRBV29-1 | - | TRBD1 | 13 | TGCACAATCCTGACAGGGAGTCCCTTTGAAGCTTTCTTT | CTILTGSPFEAFF
TRBJ1-6 | TRBV27 | - | - | 16 | TGTGCCAGCAGCCATCGACGGAGCTCCTATAATTCACCCCTCCACTTT | CASSHRRSSYNSPLHF
TRBJ2-7 | TRBV18 | - | TRBD2 | 15 | TGTGCCAGCTCACCACGCACTAGCGTCTCCTACGAGCAGTACTTC | CASSPRTSVSYEQYF
TRBJ2-6 | TRBV4-1 | - | TRBD1 | 19 | TGCGCCAGCAGGCAAGACTCCGGGACAGGGGGCTCTGGGGCCAACGTCCTGACTTTC | CASRQDSGTGGSGANVLTF
TRBJ2-3 | TRBV6-1 | - | TRBD2 | 15 | TGTGCCAGCAGTGGGACTAGCGCGGGCACAGATACGCAGTATTTT | CASSGTSAGTDTQYF
TRBJ2-3 | TRBV11-2 | - | - | 15 | TGTGCCAGCAGCTTAGATCAGGGCAAGACAGATACGCAGTATTTT | CASSLDQGKTDTQYF
TRBJ1-2 | TRBV7-3 | - | - | 14 | TGTGCCAGCAGCTTAACGGGGCCCACTGGGGGCTACACCTTC | CASSLTGPTGGYTF
TRBJ1-1 | TRBV6-1 | - | TRBD1 | 12 | TGTGCCAGCATAGGTGGGACAGGTCAGGCTTTCTTT | CASIGGTGQAFF
TRBJ2-1 | TRBV7-9 | - | TRBD2 | 13 | TGTGCCAGCAGCTCGGGACTAGCGAGTGAGCAGTTCTTC | CASSSGLASEQFF
TRBJ1-1 | TRBV5-1 | - | - | 14 | TGCGCCAGCAGCGCCAAGGGAGATTACACTGAAGCTTTCTTT | CASSAKGDYTEAFF
TRBJ1-1 | TRBV29-1 | - | - | 12 | TGCAGCGTCCAAGGGGGTTTCACTGAAGCTTTCTTT | CSVQGGFTEAFF
TRBJ2-5 | TRBV7-2 | - | TRBD2 | 14 | TGTGCCAGCAGCTTAGCGTTCGGGGGGAGAGACCAGTACTTC | CASSLAFGGRDQYF
TRBJ1-3 | TRBV10-3 | - | - | 11 | TGTGCCATCAGTGATGGAGACAGTCTGAATTTT | CAISDGDSLNF
TRBJ1-5 | TRBV19 | - | TRBD1 | 16 | TGTGCCAGTAGTGTGGAGACAGGGAGAGGGAATCAGCCCCAGCATTTT | CASSVETGRGNQPQHF
TRBJ2-7 | TRBV28 | once | TRBD2 | 14 | TGTGCCAGCAGGACTCCGGGACTAGCCTACGAGCAGTACTTC | CASRTPGLAYEQYF
TRBJ2-1 | TRBV7-2 | - | TRBD2 | 15 | TGTGCCAGCAGCCGAGTACTAGCGGGGGGGCGGGAGCAGTTCTTC | CASSRVLAGGREQFF
TRBJ1-2 | TRBV11-2 | many | - | 13 | TGTGCCAGCAGCTTAGGGGCAGGATATGGCTACACCTTC | CASSLGAGYGYTF
TRBJ1-5 | TRBV18 | - | TRBD1 | 15 | TGTGCCAGCTCACCTGGGACAGAGTCGGTTCAGCCCCAGCATTTT | CASSPGTESVQPQHF
TRBJ2-3 | TRBV5-4 | - | - | 16 | TGTGCCAGCAGCGTGGCGGGTGGAGGGGCGGCAGATACGCAGTATTTT | CASSVAGGGAADTQYF
TRBJ2-7 | TRBV7-2 | - | - | 16 | TGTGCCAGCAGTTCGATGAGGGACTCGAGGCCCTACGAGCAGTACTTC | CASSSMRDSRPYEQYF
TRBJ1-2 | TRBV7-9 | - | - | 16 | TGTGCCAGCAGCTTAGAGACTACGGGACACGGCGATGGCTACACCTTC | CASSLETTGHGDGYTF
TRBJ1-1 | TRBV7-9 | - | - | 17 | TGTGCCAGCAGCTTAGTCGTGGGGGGGCTCTCGAACACTGAAGCTTTCTTT | CASSLVVGGLSNTEAFF
TRBJ2-2 | TRBV10-1 | - | - | 14 | TGCGCCAGCAGTGTAGAGACAGAACCCGGGGAGCTGTTTTTT | CASSVETEPGELFF
TRBJ2-1 | TRBV7-7 | - | TRBD2 | 17 | TGTGCCAGCAGCCCGGGACTAGCGGGGCGAACCTACAATGAGCAGTTCTTC | CASSPGLAGRTYNEQFF
TRBJ1-4 | TRBV28 | - | - | 10 | TGTGCCACCCTTGAGGAAAAACTGTTTTTT | CATLEEKLFF
TRBJ2-3 | TRBV19 | - | - | 11 | TGTGCCAGTAGTAGCGCAGATACGCAGTATTTT | CASSSADTQYF
TRBJ1-2 | TRBV6-6 | - | TRBD1 | 12 | TGTGCCACACAACAGGGGGCGCAGGGCTACACCTTC | CATQQGAQGYTF
TRBJ1-1 | TRBV27 | - | - | 14 | TGTGCCAGCAGTCCCCGAGGAGCGAACACTGAAGCTTTCTTT | CASSPRGANTEAFF
TRBJ2-1 | TRBV4-3 | - | TRBD2 | 16 | TGCGCCAGCAGCCTCAGGACTAGCGGGGCGTACAATGAGCAGTTCTTC | CASSLRTSGAYNEQFF
TRBJ2-7 | TRBV18 | - | - | 15 | TGTGCCAGCTCACCTTCGACAGGTCCAACCTACGAGCAGTACTTC | CASSPSTGPTYEQYF